The 18 T cell receptor beta chains reported below all come from one sample, sequenced in a study of T cell repertoires in cytomegalovirus infection. TCRdb redid the calling of the reads with MiXCR, one entry per CDR3 protein. The sample lists around 550,000 distinct CDR3 sequences; around 27% were seen once. The specimen was PBMCs. The receptors stem from a human donor in good health (CMV status not recorded). Some clones in this sample may be carry-over from other donors' samples.

The J gene is TRBJ2-2, the V gene TRBV4-2; D remains unclear. Per the germline V gene, CDR1 is LGHNA and CDR2 is YNFKEQ. This CDR3 spans 15 amino acids. V was trimmed by 2 bases and J by 0 bases, leaving 7 bases between them. The CDR3 loop is CASSQSLANTGELFF. As DNA, the CDR3 is TGTGCCAGCAGCCAATCCCTTGCGAACACCGGGGAGCTGTTTTTT.

This clonotype has a count of ten or more. The rearrangement joins TRBV7-3 to TRBJ2-1; D is possibly TRBD1 or TRBD2 (6 bases each). There are 14 residues in the CDR3. V was clipped by 1 base and J by 8 bases, with 12 bases between them. Per the germline V gene, CDR1 is SGHTA and CDR2 is FQGTGA. The CDR3 DNA follows: TGTGCCAGCAGCTTAATGGGGGGCCACGATGAGCAGTTCTTC. It specifies CASSLMGGHDEQFF.

This chain connects TRBV7-6 to TRBJ2-7; 9 bases agree with TRBD1. Per the germline V gene, CDR1 is SGHVS and CDR2 is FNYEAQ. Losses at the gene ends were 4 bases for V and 0 bases for J; bases not matched to a gene: 4. This CDR3 contains 15 residues. CDR3 nucleotide sequence: TGTGCCAGCAGCTCCTGGGACAGGGACTCCTACGAGCAGTACTTC. As protein: CASSSWDRDSYEQYF.

This chain uses TRBV11-2 with TRBJ2-1; D is possibly TRBD1 or TRBD2 (5 bases each). This CDR3 region has 16 residues. Deletions cut 5 bases from V and 10 bases from J, with 24 bases between. Germline values: CDR1 SGHAT, CDR2 FQNNGV. The CDR3 coding sequence is TGTGCCAGCAGCCTGCCGGGCCCAACGGCTGAGGGGGAGCAGTTCTTC. It codes for CASSLPGPTAEGEQFF.

The rearrangement uses TRBV10-2 and TRBJ2-1; 8 bases are a match to TRBD2. The CDR3 is 14 residues long. The V and J ends lost 10 bases and 7 bases, in that order; junction bases with no gene match: 12. The germline CDR1 and CDR2 sequences are WSHSY and SAAADI. The CDR3 DNA follows: TGCGCCACCCCAATCCCTAGCGGGTGGAATGAGCAGTTCTTC. This encodes CATPIPSGWNEQFF.

The table lists this clonotype with a few counts. The rearrangement joins TRBV6-2 or TRBV6-3 to TRBJ2-5, with 7 bases matching TRBD1. This CDR3 is built from 16 residues. Germline loops: CDR1 MNHEY, CDR2 SVGEGT. Trimming cost V 6 bases and J 3 bases; bases outside gene matches: 13. CDR3 loop: CASSPGQLKVKETQYF. In DNA form, the CDR3 reads TGTGCCAGCAGCCCGGGACAGCTAAAAGTTAAAGAGACCCAGTACTTC.

This clonotype was counted ten times or more. V gene TRBV7-2 combines with J gene TRBJ2-5; maybe TRBD2 (6 bases). Germline V gene lookup returns CDR1 SGHTA and CDR2 FQGNSA. The V gene lost 3 bases and the J gene lost 2 bases, with 13 bases spanning the gap. CDR3 length: 15 residues. The CDR3: CASSFSGLRQETQYF. As DNA, the CDR3 is TGTGCCAGCAGCTTCAGCGGGCTACGGCAAGAGACCCAGTACTTC.

Comments on this clonotype: With a much larger clone just one base away, this may be a read error. The chain carries TRBV7-8 and TRBJ2-3; TRBD2 is a possible D gene (6 bases). The CDR3 length is 15 residues. Germline CDR1 is SGHVS and CDR2 is FQNEAQ. The CDR3 protein is CASGLVGTSTDTQYF. The CDR3 DNA follows: TGTGCCAGCGGCTTAGTTGGGACTAGCACAGATACGCAGTATTTT. Using reference TRBV7-8 and TRBJ2-3 for the parts outside the CDR3, the full variable domain is GAGVSQSPRYKVAKRGQDVALRCDPISGHVSLFWYQQALGQGPEFLTYFQNEAQLDKSGLPSDRFFAERPEGSVSTLKIQRTQQEDSAVYLCASGLVGTSTDTQYFGPGTRLTVL.

This clonotype was seen many times. V and J are TRBV7-2 and TRBJ1-2; a weak D match, TRBD1 (5 bases). There are 15 residues in the CDR3. Trimming cost V 5 bases and J 8 bases, with 21 bases left between them. The germline V gene has CDR1 SGHTA and CDR2 FQGNSA. The chain's CDR3 is CASSLQGTVMGGYTF. The CDR3 DNA reads as TGTGCCAGCAGCCTCCAAGGGACTGTAATGGGGGGCTACACCTTC.

This clonotype was seen a handful of times. This chain uses TRBV20-1 with TRBJ1-4; D ambiguous. Germline V lookup: CDR1 DFQATT, CDR2 SNEGSKA (reference sequence). V shed 0 bases and J shed 3 bases, with 11 bases lying between them. The length of the CDR3 is 15 residues. The CDR3 reads CSARDEGSPNEKLFF. The CDR3 DNA follows: TGCAGTGCTAGAGATGAGGGCAGCCCTAATGAAAAACTGTTTTTT.

In this sample, this clonotype turned up a few times. The chain links TRBV20-1 to TRBJ2-1; the match to TRBD2 covers 14 bases. In germline, CDR1 is DFQATT, CDR2 SNEGSKA (reference sequence). V dropped 3 bases and J dropped 10; count of bases not matched to a gene: 8. CDR3 size: 15 residues. CDR3 in DNA: TGCAGTGCTAGTTCGACTAGCGGGAGGGCCGGAGAGCAGTTCTTC. This codes for CSASSTSGRAGEQFF.

The chain combines TRBV12-3 or TRBV12-4 with TRBJ1-2; D uncertain. The CDR3 contains 14 residues. The V end lost 5 bases, the J end lost 8 bases, and 18 bases lay between the germline ends. The CDR3 protein is CASSLEVGEQGYTF. CDR3 bases: TGTGCCAGCAGTCTGGAGGTTGGGGAGCAGGGCTACACCTTC.

This clonotype was counted many times. The chain is built from TRBV28 and TRBJ2-1, with 9 bases identical to TRBD2. V gave up 7 bases and J gave up 1 base; unmatched junction bases: 2. CDR1 is MDHEN and CDR2 is SYDVKM in the germline V gene. This CDR3 spans 14 amino acids. The CDR3, as DNA: TGTGCCAGCACTAGCGGGGATTCCTACAATGAGCAGTTCTTC. Amino acid sequence: CASTSGDSYNEQFF.

This clonotype has at least ten counts. This chain uses TRBV7-8 with TRBJ2-1; 15 nucleotides match TRBD2. The CDR3 is made up of 18 amino acids. Germline V CDR1 and CDR2: SGHVS, FQNEAQ. The V and J ends lost 5 bases and 7 bases, in that order; junction bases with no gene match: 12. In DNA, the CDR3 is TGTGCCAGCAGCACCAAGTGGACTAGCGGGAGGGTTTTAAATGAGCAGTTCTTC. It is translated as CASSTKWTSGRVLNEQFF. The full variable domain, its missing parts supplied by reference TRBV7-8 and TRBJ2-1, is GAGVSQSPRYKVAKRGQDVALRCDPISGHVSLFWYQQALGQGPEFLTYFQNEAQLDKSGLPSDRFFAERPEGSVSTLKIQRTQQEDSAVYLCASSTKWTSGRVLNEQFFGPGTRLTVL.

The gene calls are TRBV6-2 or TRBV6-3 and TRBJ2-4, with D maybe TRBD2 (6 bases). Trimming took off 4 bases at V and 0 bases at J, with 10 bases between the two ends. Looked up from germline, CDR1 is MNHEY and CDR2 is SVGEGT. The CDR3 loop spans 15 amino acids. The DNA of the CDR3 is TGTGCCAGCAGTTCCGAGGGACTAGCCAAAAACATTCAGTACTTC. Translation: CASSSEGLAKNIQYF.

The chain joins TRBV28 to TRBJ2-6, with 8 nucleotides matching TRBD1. V dropped 3 bases and J dropped 0; count of bases not matched to a gene: 4. CDR1 is MDHEN, CDR2 SYDVKM, per germline. The CDR3 totals 17 residues. The CDR3, as DNA: TGTGCCAGCAGTTTTAGGGACAGGCTCTCTGGGGCCAACGTCCTGACTTTC. Translating it yields CASSFRDRLSGANVLTF.

Regarding this clonotype: A read error may explain this, as a much larger clone is one base away. The V gene is TRBV7-8, the J gene TRBJ2-2; a possible D gene is TRBD1 (6 bases). The germline V gene has CDR1 SGHVS and CDR2 FQNEAQ. CDR3 length: 16 residues. The V end was cut by 3 bases, the J end by 7 bases, with 18 bases between. CDR3 bases: TGTGCCAGCAGCTTGGTTGACAGGCCTCCTAGCGGGGAGCTGTTTTTT. Translated: CASSLVDRPPSGELFF.

In its sample, this clonotype was seen many times. The V and J genes are TRBV7-8 and TRBJ2-7; no clear D gene. CDR1 is SGHVS and CDR2 is FQNEAQ in the germline V gene. Trimming left V 5 bases short and J 3 bases short, with 5 bases between. This CDR3 region has 11 residues. The chain's CDR3 is CASSRIYEQYF. The CDR3 region has the DNA TGTGCCAGCAGCCGGATCTACGAGCAGTACTTC.